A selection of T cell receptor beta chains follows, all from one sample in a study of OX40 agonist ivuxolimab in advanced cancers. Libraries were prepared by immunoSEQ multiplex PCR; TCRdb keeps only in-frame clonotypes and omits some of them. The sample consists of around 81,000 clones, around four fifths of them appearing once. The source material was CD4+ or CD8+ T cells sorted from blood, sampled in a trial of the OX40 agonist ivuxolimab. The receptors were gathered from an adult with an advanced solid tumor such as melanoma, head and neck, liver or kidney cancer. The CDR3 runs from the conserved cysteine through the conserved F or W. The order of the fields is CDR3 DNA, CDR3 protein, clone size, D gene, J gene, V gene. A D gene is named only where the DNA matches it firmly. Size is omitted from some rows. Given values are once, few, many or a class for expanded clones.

cdr3_nt: TGTGCCAGCAGCTCATCGGGACAGCAGAACACTGAAGCTTTCTTT
cdr3_aa: CASSSSGQQNTEAFF
clone_size: .
d_call: TRBD1
j_call: TRBJ1-1
v_call: TRBV7-2

cdr3_nt: TGTGCCAGCAGCGTAGGCGGGAATGGACACGAGCAGTACTTC
cdr3_aa: CASSVGGNGHEQYF
clone_size: .
d_call: .
j_call: TRBJ2-7
v_call: TRBV9

cdr3_nt: TGTGCCAGCACCGTGGGACCTTGGGCTGGAGAACAGTACTTC
cdr3_aa: CASTVGPWAGEQYF
clone_size: .
d_call: .
j_call: TRBJ2-7
v_call: TRBV11-3

cdr3_nt: TGTGCCAGCAGCTACACTCCCGCCGGGACTGAAGCTTTCTTT
cdr3_aa: CASSYTPAGTEAFF
clone_size: .
d_call: .
j_call: TRBJ1-1
v_call: TRBV13

cdr3_nt: TGTGCCAGTAGTATCTCTGCAGGGGGTAGCACAGATACGCAGTATTTT
cdr3_aa: CASSISAGGSTDTQYF
clone_size: .
d_call: TRBD1
j_call: TRBJ2-3
v_call: TRBV19

cdr3_nt: TGTGCCAGCAGTCTAGGGGGGCGAGGGGCAGGGCAGCCCCAGCATTTT
cdr3_aa: CASSLGGRGAGQPQHF
clone_size: .
d_call: .
j_call: TRBJ1-5
v_call: TRBV7-8

cdr3_nt: TGTGCCAGCAGCTTAGTGGCAGATGAAAAACTGTTTTTT
cdr3_aa: CASSLVADEKLFF
clone_size: .
d_call: .
j_call: TRBJ1-4
v_call: TRBV7-2

cdr3_nt: TGTGCCAGCAGCGCAGTACAGGGGCACACTGAAGCTTTCTTT
cdr3_aa: CASSAVQGHTEAFF
clone_size: .
d_call: TRBD1
j_call: TRBJ1-1
v_call: TRBV7-9

cdr3_nt: TGTGCCAGCAGAGTCTCTATCAGGGGAGATTCACCCCTCCACTTT
cdr3_aa: CASRVSIRGDSPLHF
clone_size: .
d_call: .
j_call: TRBJ1-6
v_call: TRBV6-1

cdr3_nt: TGCGCGTCGGGGGACTCCTACGAGCAGTACTTC
cdr3_aa: CASGDSYEQYF
clone_size: once
d_call: .
j_call: TRBJ2-7
v_call: TRBV5-1

cdr3_nt: TGTGCCAGCTCTCCCGGGGAAGCCAAAAACATTCAGTACTTC
cdr3_aa: CASSPGEAKNIQYF
clone_size: .
d_call: .
j_call: TRBJ2-4
v_call: TRBV19

cdr3_nt: TGCGCCAGCAGCTTGAACGGGCGTAACACAGATACGCAGTATTTT
cdr3_aa: CASSLNGRNTDTQYF
clone_size: .
d_call: .
j_call: TRBJ2-3
v_call: TRBV5-1

cdr3_nt: TGTGCCAGCACCCCGGGCGGGGGAAGAACTGAAGCTTTCTTT
cdr3_aa: CASTPGGGRTEAFF
clone_size: .
d_call: .
j_call: TRBJ1-1
v_call: TRBV27

cdr3_nt: TGTGCCAGCAGTTTATCGGCAGGGCAACACGAGCAGTACTTC
cdr3_aa: CASSLSAGQHEQYF
clone_size: .
d_call: .
j_call: TRBJ2-7
v_call: TRBV28

cdr3_nt: TGTGCCAGCAGTTTAGGGGCTAGCGGGAGGGCCTTTGGGAGAGAGACCCAGTACTTC
cdr3_aa: CASSLGASGRAFGRETQYF
clone_size: .
d_call: TRBD2
j_call: TRBJ2-5
v_call: TRBV27

cdr3_nt: TGTGCCAGCAGATCCCCGCGGGGTGTCACCGGGGAGCTGTTTTTT
cdr3_aa: CASRSPRGVTGELFF
clone_size: .
d_call: .
j_call: TRBJ2-2
v_call: TRBV6-5

cdr3_nt: TGTGCTAGTGGGCCCGGGGCAGCGGGGGGCAGGGAGACCCAGTACTTC
cdr3_aa: CASGPGAAGGRETQYF
clone_size: .
d_call: TRBD2
j_call: TRBJ2-5
v_call: TRBV12-5

cdr3_nt: TGCGCCAGCAGCGCTGGCGGCGACAGGAACGAAAAACTGTTTTTT
cdr3_aa: CASSAGGDRNEKLFF
clone_size: once
d_call: .
j_call: TRBJ1-4
v_call: TRBV5-1

cdr3_nt: TGTGCCATCAAGGGCCACCCAGATACGCAGTATTTT
cdr3_aa: CAIKGHPDTQYF
clone_size: .
d_call: .
j_call: TRBJ2-3
v_call: TRBV10-3

cdr3_nt: TGTGCCAGCAGTAATAGGGGGGACAGTCTACCCACCTACGAGCAGTACTTC
cdr3_aa: CASSNRGDSLPTYEQYF
clone_size: .
d_call: .
j_call: TRBJ2-7
v_call: TRBV28

cdr3_nt: TGTGCCAGCAGCTTAGGAGGGGATAATTCACCCCTCCACTTT
cdr3_aa: CASSLGGDNSPLHF
clone_size: once
d_call: .
j_call: TRBJ1-6
v_call: TRBV7-9

cdr3_nt: TGTGCCAGTATCGGGACTAGCGGGAGCCACGAGCAGTACTTC
cdr3_aa: CASIGTSGSHEQYF
clone_size: .
d_call: TRBD2
j_call: TRBJ2-7
v_call: TRBV19

cdr3_nt: TGTGCCAGCAGCGTGTTCAGCTCTGGGGCCAACGTCCTGACTTTC
cdr3_aa: CASSVFSSGANVLTF
clone_size: .
d_call: .
j_call: TRBJ2-6
v_call: TRBV27

cdr3_nt: TGTGCCAGCAGTTTCCGGCCGCTCACCGGGGAGCTGTTTTTT
cdr3_aa: CASSFRPLTGELFF
clone_size: .
d_call: .
j_call: TRBJ2-2
v_call: TRBV27

cdr3_nt: TGTGCCAGTAGCTTACTCCCGGGACAGGGGACCATCGACACCGGGGAGCTGTTTTTT
cdr3_aa: CASSLLPGQGTIDTGELFF
clone_size: .
d_call: TRBD1
j_call: TRBJ2-2
v_call: TRBV19

cdr3_nt: TGTGCCAGCAGCTTAGTGGGGGGTAGTGTGAACACTGAAGCTTTCTTT
cdr3_aa: CASSLVGGSVNTEAFF
clone_size: few
d_call: .
j_call: TRBJ1-1
v_call: TRBV7-2

cdr3_nt: TGTGCCACCAGCAGCCGGCTAGCGGGCACCGGGGAGCTGTTTTTT
cdr3_aa: CATSSRLAGTGELFF
clone_size: .
d_call: TRBD2
j_call: TRBJ2-2
v_call: TRBV15

cdr3_nt: TGCGCCAGTCGCGAAAGCAATCAGCCCCAGCATTTT
cdr3_aa: CASRESNQPQHF
clone_size: .
d_call: .
j_call: TRBJ1-5
v_call: TRBV4-1

cdr3_nt: TGTGCCAGCAGGCGGACAGGGGGCGCGCAGTACTTC
cdr3_aa: CASRRTGGAQYF
clone_size: .
d_call: TRBD1
j_call: TRBJ2-7
v_call: TRBV6-6

cdr3_nt: TGTGCCAGCACTGGACTAGCGGGAGATCTAGATACGCAGTATTTT
cdr3_aa: CASTGLAGDLDTQYF
clone_size: .
d_call: TRBD2
j_call: TRBJ2-3
v_call: TRBV28

cdr3_nt: TGCAGCGTTGAATCCCGGGCGACAGGGCTTGACACTGAAGCTTTCTTT
cdr3_aa: CSVESRATGLDTEAFF
clone_size: .
d_call: TRBD1
j_call: TRBJ1-1
v_call: TRBV29-1

cdr3_nt: TGTGCCAGCCAAGACCCAGGGGACTACGAGCAGTACTTC
cdr3_aa: CASQDPGDYEQYF
clone_size: .
d_call: .
j_call: TRBJ2-7
v_call: TRBV18

cdr3_nt: TGTGCCAGCAGTTCCCCAGGGGGCTCCACCGGGGAGCTGTTTTTT
cdr3_aa: CASSSPGGSTGELFF
clone_size: .
d_call: TRBD1
j_call: TRBJ2-2
v_call: TRBV7-9

cdr3_nt: TGTGCCAGCAAGCCGGCGCGCGTGGGGAACGAGCAGTACTTC
cdr3_aa: CASKPARVGNEQYF
clone_size: .
d_call: .
j_call: TRBJ2-7
v_call: TRBV27

cdr3_nt: TGTGCCAGCAGCACAAGCCCAGGGGATTACGAGCAGTACTTC
cdr3_aa: CASSTSPGDYEQYF
clone_size: .
d_call: .
j_call: TRBJ2-7
v_call: TRBV9

cdr3_nt: TGTGCCATCAGTGAGCGGCAGGAGTTCGGCACCGGGGAGCTGTTTTTT
cdr3_aa: CAISERQEFGTGELFF
clone_size: .
d_call: .
j_call: TRBJ2-2
v_call: TRBV10-3

cdr3_nt: TGCGCCAGCAGCTTCAGGCCGCCCCCAGAGACAGATACGCAGTATTTT
cdr3_aa: CASSFRPPPETDTQYF
clone_size: .
d_call: .
j_call: TRBJ2-3
v_call: TRBV5-1

cdr3_nt: TGTGCCAGCGTAGGACAGACCCAAGAGACCCAGTACTTC
cdr3_aa: CASVGQTQETQYF
clone_size: .
d_call: .
j_call: TRBJ2-5
v_call: TRBV2

cdr3_nt: TGCGCCAGCAGTTTCGGGGGGCTACAAGAGACCCAGTACTTC
cdr3_aa: CASSFGGLQETQYF
clone_size: .
d_call: .
j_call: TRBJ2-5
v_call: TRBV5-1

cdr3_nt: TGTGCCAGCAGCCAAAGACTAGCGGGGGGACCTGAGGCAGATACGCAGTATTTT
cdr3_aa: CASSQRLAGGPEADTQYF
clone_size: .
d_call: TRBD2
j_call: TRBJ2-3
v_call: TRBV5-6

cdr3_nt: TGTGCCAGCAGTTCACCGAGGGAAGTCTACGAGCAGTACTTC
cdr3_aa: CASSSPREVYEQYF
clone_size: .
d_call: .
j_call: TRBJ2-7
v_call: TRBV28

cdr3_nt: TGTGCCAGCAGCGTAGAAACGAACACCGGGGAGCTGTTTTTT
cdr3_aa: CASSVETNTGELFF
clone_size: .
d_call: .
j_call: TRBJ2-2
v_call: TRBV9

cdr3_nt: TGTGCCTGGAATCCGACTAGACAGGCCTACGAGCAGTACTTC
cdr3_aa: CAWNPTRQAYEQYF
clone_size: .
d_call: .
j_call: TRBJ2-7
v_call: TRBV30

cdr3_nt: TGTGCCAGCAGTTTCGGGGGATCAGGCAATCAGCCCCAGCATTTT
cdr3_aa: CASSFGGSGNQPQHF
clone_size: .
d_call: .
j_call: TRBJ1-5
v_call: TRBV28

cdr3_nt: TGTGCCAGCAGCCCCCCCGAAGGGATAACGTCCTACGAGCAGTACTTC
cdr3_aa: CASSPPEGITSYEQYF
clone_size: .
d_call: .
j_call: TRBJ2-7
v_call: TRBV7-8

cdr3_nt: TGTGCCAGTAGTACTTGGGACGGCCTCGACGAGCAGTACTTC
cdr3_aa: CASSTWDGLDEQYF
clone_size: .
d_call: .
j_call: TRBJ2-7
v_call: TRBV19

cdr3_nt: TGCGCCAGCAGCCAAGATCCCGCGGGAGTGTCCTACGAGCAGTACTTC
cdr3_aa: CASSQDPAGVSYEQYF
clone_size: .
d_call: TRBD2
j_call: TRBJ2-7
v_call: TRBV4-3

cdr3_nt: TGTGCCAGCAGCCCAGGGGGCCTCCTAACAGATACGCAGTATTTT
cdr3_aa: CASSPGGLLTDTQYF
clone_size: .
d_call: TRBD1
j_call: TRBJ2-3
v_call: TRBV7-6

cdr3_nt: TGTGCCAGCATTGATACCGGGACAGGGGGCAATGAGCAGTTCTTC
cdr3_aa: CASIDTGTGGNEQFF
clone_size: .
d_call: TRBD1
j_call: TRBJ2-1
v_call: TRBV28

cdr3_nt: TGTGCCAGTACCGGGACTCGGGTCCAGCCCCAGCATTTT
cdr3_aa: CASTGTRVQPQHF
clone_size: .
d_call: .
j_call: TRBJ1-5
v_call: TRBV19

cdr3_nt: TGTGCCAGCAGCGACTCCGGGACGGACGTCACAGATACGCAGTATTTT
cdr3_aa: CASSDSGTDVTDTQYF
clone_size: .
d_call: .
j_call: TRBJ2-3
v_call: TRBV9

cdr3_nt: TGTGCCAGCAGCGTGTCAGCGGGAGGGAAGGATGAGCAGTTCTTC
cdr3_aa: CASSVSAGGKDEQFF
clone_size: .
d_call: TRBD2
j_call: TRBJ2-1
v_call: TRBV9

cdr3_nt: TGTGCCAGCAGCTTGGGCGGACAGTACACTGAAGCTTTCTTT
cdr3_aa: CASSLGGQYTEAFF
clone_size: .
d_call: .
j_call: TRBJ1-1
v_call: TRBV5-6